This entry is about one T cell receptor beta chain. This clonotype was detected only a few times. Its cognate antigen has yet to be identified. No base quality values were provided; no much bigger clone lies one nucleotide off. The data were taken from a study of blood T cells in healthy people across ages (dated by TCRdb to between 2014 and 2016). For the study in its entirety: In model experiments, roughly one uniquely barcoded TCR beta cDNA molecule per two T cells was captured by template switching. The donors were split into four age groups: young (average 16 years), middle-aged (roughly 39), aged (roughly 60) and long-lived (roughly 77). The study analyzed two additional independent replicas of 1 million unique cDNA reads from the same blood draw for two donors, one aged 18 to 30 and one aged 80 or older. To track age-related changes in TCR beta repertoire diversity, the study relied on deep sequencing normalized with unique cDNA molecular identifiers. To avoid experimental bias, donors of different ages were distributed randomly across sequencing lanes. The study at large found these results: As age increased, observed TCR beta diversity per million T cells dropped in a roughly linear way, and a significant reduction was already evident by age 40. Bulk unsorted PBMC profiling prevented conclusive comparison of naive and antigen-experienced compartments. Observed TCR beta diversity correlated strongly with the percentage of naive T cells measured by flow cytometry. Compared with the aged group, the long-lived group had more naive CD4+ T cells, fewer expanded clones and increased TCR diversity, suggesting age selection. Estimates of total diversity based on one million sequenced T cells were considered lower bounds and underestimates. Donor CMV infection status was unknown, potentially confounding age-related changes in expanded clonotypes.

V was cut back by 2 bases and J by 3 bases, leaving a gap of 8 bases between them. Including cysteine and phenylalanine, the CDR3 has 13 amino acids. Only the CDR3 part of the read is kept: 39 bases, read in frame from the first base. CDR1 SQVTM and CDR2 ANQGSEA are derived from the germline V gene. To prepare the library, 5' RACE was applied. Sequencing used an Illumina HiSeq 2500. A second roughly 6 to 12 cycle PCR used a sample-barcoded 5' primer and a J-beta primer mix. A unique molecular identifier was introduced onto each TCR beta cDNA molecule by a template-switch 5' adaptor carrying 12 random nucleotides. At least 2.5 million CDR3-containing paired-end reads were obtained from each sample. First-strand cDNA synthesis was performed from all RNA using the Mint cDNA synthesis kit, with priming by a TRBC-specific oligonucleotide. Following uracil-DNA glycosylase treatment, a first 18-cycle PCR with universal primers M1SS and BC2_uni_R was performed on all cDNA. On the study's bioinformatics: Each sample was normalized by randomly selecting 1 million high-quality reads, each carrying a distinct molecular identifier. Instead of being binned into consensus sequences, reads with shared molecular identifiers were discarded. MiTCR, set to a Q25 quality threshold and the strictest error-elimination algorithm, was used for CDR3 identification, clonotype clustering and error correction. A nonparametric unseen species model with Euler transformation was used to estimate a lower bound on total TCR beta diversity. Using fastp trimming at Q25 and MiXCR clonotype assembly, TCRdb reanalyzed the public sequencing data and kept in-frame beta chains. For every CDR3 protein sequence, its rows merge into one entry that carries the most common genes and DNA. The V and J calls shown here were made by TCRdb, not taken from the authors' results. The sample has 1.4 million to 1.5 million distinct CDR3 sequences on record, about 43% of them singletons. The ten largest make up roughly 8.2% of the sample.

The 40 or so donors, aged about 6 to 100 years, were systemically healthy Caucasian individuals from Russia. Each donor gave about 9.7 milliliters of peripheral blood, drawn into EDTA-treated Vacutainer tubes. Ficoll-Paque density-gradient centrifugation was used to isolate PBMCs, with at least 6 million per sample. Trizol reagent was used to extract total RNA from PBMCs, with at least 5.5 micrograms per sample. For every donor, flow cytometry on a PBMC aliquot measured the percentage of naive CD45RAhigh/CD27high T cells. Recombination joined TRBV29-1 with TRBJ2-1; TRBD2 is perhaps the D gene, given 5 matching bases. The TCR originated in a woman younger than 35 in good health. Sequences were obtained from blood. In nucleotide form, the sequence is TGCAGCGTTGAACTCCGGGACTACAATGAGCAGTTCTTC. It is translated as CSVELRDYNEQFF.